This paragraph reports one T cell receptor beta chain. No antigen is known for it. This entry comes from a study of T cell repertoires in cytomegalovirus infection. The overall study: Matching HLA type and CMV infection were both indicated by public TCR beta signatures.

MiXCR was run by TCRdb on the reads, yielding one entry per CDR3 protein. The sample has 550,000 to 700,000 distinct CDR3 sequences, roughly 42% seen once. V lost 4 bases and J lost 4; bases outside the gene matches: 5. CDR1 and CDR2 from the germline V gene are SGHAT and FQNNGV. The CDR3 length is 16 residues. The sequence derives from a human donor in good health (CMV status not recorded). Some clones in this sample may be carry-over from other donors' samples. The rearrangement joins TRBV11-2 to TRBJ2-3; 13 bases fit TRBD2. Sequencing used cultured PBMCs, obtained from culture after CMV antigen stimulation. CDR3 bases: TGTGCCAGCAGCTCCACACTAGCGGGGGGGGCAGATACGCAGTATTTT. It yields the protein CASSSTLAGGADTQYF.